These 15 T cell receptor beta chains were all obtained from the same sample, sequenced in a study of shared clonotypes between healthy human individuals. Using immunoSEQ multiplex PCR, the repertoire was profiled, and TCRdb retains in-frame clones only, with some absent. Of some 900,000 clones in the sample, about 80% are singletons; the top ten hold around 1.4%. Sequencing input: memory CD4+ T cells sorted from blood. The subset is: CD45RA-negative fraction. These receptors originate from a man younger than 30 in good health.

CDR3 coding DNA: TGTGCCAGCAGTTACTTCCGGGATCCTCGGGGCTACACCTTC. This encodes CASSYFRDPRGYTF. J is TRBJ1-2 and V is TRBV6-5; D unresolved. CDR3 length equals 14 residues. V lost 1 base to trimming and J lost 8 bases, with 14 bases between them. Germline V gives CDR1 MNHEY, CDR2 SVGAGI.

The V call is TRBV28, the J call TRBJ1-2; D may be TRBD1 (6 bases). Germline values: CDR1 MDHEN, CDR2 SYDVKM. The CDR3 consists of 15 residues. The V gene lost 6 bases and the J gene lost 2 bases, with 16 bases spanning the gap. DNA of the CDR3: TGTGCCAGCAGCCCCCAACAGGGAATCAACTATGGCTACACCTTC. This gives the protein CASSPQQGINYGYTF.

The rearrangement joins TRBV10-3 to TRBJ2-7, with 10 nucleotides matching TRBD1. The CDR3 has 16 residues. V shed 0 bases and J 1 base; nucleotides not matched to a gene: 3. Germline lookup yields CDR1 ENHRY and CDR2 SYGVKD. In DNA, the CDR3 is TGTGCCATCAGTGAGTCCGAGGACAGGGGGTCCTACGAGCAGTACTTC. It encodes CAISESEDRGSYEQYF.

This clone was seen only once. The rearrangement links TRBV28 to TRBJ1-2; possible D gene TRBD1, 5 bases. Trimming removed 3 bases from V and 4 bases from J, with 15 bases in between. This CDR3 comprises 15 residues. Germline V gene sequence: CDR1 MDHEN, CDR2 SYDVKM. In DNA form, the CDR3 reads TGTGCCAGCAGTTTCCCACTTGGGGGGGTCTATGGCTACACCTTC. This encodes CASSFPLGGVYGYTF.

This clone was picked up a small number of times. This chain connects TRBV25-1 to TRBJ2-4; a possible D gene is TRBD2 (6 bases). V shed 4 bases and J shed 0 bases, with 13 bases lying between them. Per germline, CDR1 MGHDK and CDR2 SYGVNS. The CDR3 contains 16 residues. In nucleotides, the CDR3 is TGTGCCAGCAGTGTCCGGGACTTAATAGCCAAAAACATTCAGTACTTC. Its protein product is CASSVRDLIAKNIQYF.

This clone was found a few times. V usage is TRBV27 and J usage is TRBJ1-1; 11 bases are a match to TRBD1. Germline assignment: CDR1 MNHEY and CDR2 SMNVEV (reference sequence). The CDR3 contains 13 residues. After removal of 6 bases from V and 4 bases from J, the junction contained 1 base not matched to a gene. The CDR3 DNA is TGTGCCAGCAGGGGGACAGGGGGCACTGAAGCTTTCTTT. Its protein is CASRGTGGTEAFF.

This clone was found once. The chain has TRBV30 and TRBJ1-4; 9 nucleotides agree with TRBD1. Germline trimming cut 1 base from V and 3 bases from J; bases unmatched to any gene: 3. Germline loops: CDR1 GTSNPN, CDR2 SVGIG (reference sequence). The CDR3 length is 15 residues. CDR3 sequence reads: CAWSAQGAANEKLFF. The CDR3 DNA sequence: TGTGCCTGGAGTGCACAGGGGGCAGCTAATGAAAAACTGTTTTTT. Variable domain in full (rest from reference TRBV30 and TRBJ1-4): SQTIHQWPATLVQPVGSPLSLECTVEGTSNPNLYWYRQAAGRGLQLLFYSVGIGQISSEVPQNLSASRPQDRQFILSSKKLLLSDSGFYLCAWSAQGAANEKLFFGSGTQLSVL.

The V and J genes are TRBV7-2 and TRBJ1-6; TRBD1 might be the D (5 bases). Between the trimmed V and J ends, which lost 1 base and 10 bases, there was a span of 17 bases. The germline CDR1 and CDR2 sequences are SGHTA and FQGNSA. The CDR3 is 16 residues long. CDR3 loop: CASSLESGQGRSPLHF. CDR3 in DNA: TGTGCCAGCAGCTTAGAGTCAGGTCAGGGCCGGTCACCCCTCCACTTT.

V gene TRBV7-2 combines with J gene TRBJ1-1; D gene unclear. The V gene's germline CDR1 is SGHTA and CDR2 FQGNSA. The CDR3 is made up of 14 amino acids. V was pared by 4 bases and J by 2 bases, with 11 bases between. CDR3 in amino acids: CASSWAGPNTEAFF. CDR3 bases: TGTGCCAGCAGCTGGGCAGGACCTAACACTGAAGCTTTCTTT.

Turning to this clone: In the same sample, other DNA sequences code for this CDR3. The V call is TRBV7-9, the J call TRBJ2-1; 7 bases line up with TRBD1. CDR1 and CDR2 from the germline V gene are SEHNR and FQNEAQ (reference sequence). This CDR3 has 13 amino acids. V gave up 3 bases and J gave up 5 bases; unmatched junction bases: 1. CDR3 in DNA: TGTGCCAGCAGCTTGACAGGGAACAATGAGCAGTTCTTC. It is translated as CASSLTGNNEQFF.

This clone showed up just once. This chain connects TRBV4-1 to TRBJ2-7, with D perhaps matching TRBD2 (6 bases). The CDR3 contains 15 residues. The ends were cut back, 4 bases at V and 1 base at J, with 14 bases in the middle. The germline V gene encodes CDR1 MGHRA and CDR2 YSYEKL. The CDR3 nucleotides read TGCGCCAGCAGCCCCGAGGAGACTAGGTCCTACGAGCAGTACTTC. Its translation is CASSPEETRSYEQYF.

Sample share makes this clone medium-sized. This rearrangement joins TRBV28 to TRBJ2-2, with D uncertain. The ends were cut back, 4 bases at V and 4 bases at J, with 13 bases in the middle. This CDR3 has 15 amino acids. Germline-derived CDR1 and CDR2 are MDHEN and SYDVKM. The CDR3 loop is CASSSPSFGTGELFF. CDR3 DNA sequence: TGTGCCAGCAGTTCCCCGAGTTTTGGCACCGGGGAGCTGTTTTTT.

This clone occurred a few times. This chain links TRBV5-1 with TRBJ2-2; TRBD2 aligns across 10 bases. The CDR3 has 15 residues. Looked up from germline, CDR1 is SGHRS and CDR2 is YFSETQ. V shed 1 base, J shed 5 bases, and the junction held 2 bases outside the gene matches. In nucleotides, the CDR3 is TGCGCCAGCAGCTTGTCGACTAGCGGGACCGGGGAGCTGTTTTTT. It is translated as CASSLSTSGTGELFF.

This chain links TRBV6-5 with TRBJ1-4; D not certain. Trimming left V 0 bases short and J 8 bases short, with 10 bases between. Germline values: CDR1 MNHEY, CDR2 SVGAGI. This CDR3 is built from 14 residues. The DNA for the CDR3 is TGTGCCAGCAGTTACTCCCAGTTCGGGGAAAAACTGTTTTTT. This translates into CASSYSQFGEKLFF.

The rearrangement joins TRBV4-2 to TRBJ2-3; a weak D match, TRBD1 (6 bases). Trimming cost V 3 bases and J 1 base, with 14 bases left between them. Germline V gene sequence: CDR1 LGHNA, CDR2 YNFKEQ. The CDR3 is 16 residues long. CDR3 nucleotide sequence: TGTGCCAGCAGCCAGAAACAGGGATTCGGCACAGATACGCAGTATTTT. Its protein product is CASSQKQGFGTDTQYF.